These T cell receptor beta chains were read from a single sample in a study of patients and donors after allogeneic stem cell transplantation. TCRdb independently ran MiXCR on the RT-PCR reads; one entry per CDR3 protein. The data contain under 200,000 distinct CDR3 sequences, more than 20% of them singletons. Sequencing used blood, either unsorted or a sorted T cell fraction (not recorded which). Receptors originate from a human donor who was either an allogeneic HSCT recipient or a stem cell or donor lymphocyte infusion donor (not recorded which). It is not recorded whose cells these are; they may come from a transplant donor. Both conserved end residues are part of each CDR3. The D gene is left open where the match is weak. Clone size is given for some rows only: seen once, a few or many times, or a class if the clone is expanded.

cdr3_nt,cdr3_aa,j_call,clone_size,v_call,d_call
TGTGCCAGCAGTTTCCTCCCGGTGGGGGGTTCCTACAATGAGCAGTTCTTC,CASSFLPVGGSYNEQFF,TRBJ2-1,once,TRBV27,NA
TGCAGTGCTACCCCAACAGCCACCGGGGAGCTGTTTTTT,CSATPTATGELFF,TRBJ2-2,NA,TRBV20-1,NA
TGTGCCAGCAGCGCGGGACAGGGACGCACAGATACGCAGTATTTT,CASSAGQGRTDTQYF,TRBJ2-3,NA,TRBV5-5,TRBD1
TGCAGCGTGGAGACAGCGACCTACGAGCAGTACTTC,CSVETATYEQYF,TRBJ2-7,NA,TRBV29-1,NA
TGCGCCAGCAGCTTGACCGGGACAGGGGGTGAAAAACTGTTTTTT,CASSLTGTGGEKLFF,TRBJ1-4,few,TRBV5-1,TRBD1
TGTGCCAGCAGCTTAGCGGGCAGTTTGAACACTGAAGCTTTCTTT,CASSLAGSLNTEAFF,TRBJ1-1,few,TRBV7-9,NA
TGCGCCAGCAGCACCGGGACAGGGGGGCACTATGGCTACACCTTC,CASSTGTGGHYGYTF,TRBJ1-2,NA,TRBV5-1,TRBD1
TGTGCCAGCAGCAAAGATATGAACCGCTACTCCTACGAGCAGTACTTC,CASSKDMNRYSYEQYF,TRBJ2-7,NA,TRBV21-1,NA
TGTGCCAGCAGCGTAGAAGGGTTTGTGGCTGGGGAGCTGTTTTTT,CASSVEGFVAGELFF,TRBJ2-2,few,TRBV9,NA
TGTGCCAGCTGTGCAGGGGGATTGAGGGGCTACACCTTC,CASCAGGLRGYTF,TRBJ1-2,NA,TRBV6-5,TRBD1
TGTGCCAGCAGTCAGCGGGAGGGAGCAGATACGCAGTATTTT,CASSQREGADTQYF,TRBJ2-3,NA,TRBV27,TRBD2
TGCAGTGCTCCGGGACAGGGGGCCGGCGAGCAGTACTTC,CSAPGQGAGEQYF,TRBJ2-7,NA,TRBV20-1,TRBD1
TGTGCCAGCAGCGCCCGACGAACCAATGAGCAGTTCTTC,CASSARRTNEQFF,TRBJ2-1,NA,TRBV9,NA
TGTGCCAGCAGCTTAACGCGGGACGGATCCACCGGGGAGCTGATTTTT,CASSLTRDGSTGELIF,TRBJ2-2,once,TRBV7-8,NA
TGTGCCACCAGTGATTTACCACGACCATACAATGAGCAGTTCTTC,CATSDLPRPYNEQFF,TRBJ2-1,few,TRBV24-1,NA
TGTGCCAGCAGTTTGGGGCCCTATGAGACCCAGTACTTC,CASSLGPYETQYF,TRBJ2-5,NA,TRBV12-3/TRBV12-4,NA
TGCGCCAGCAGCTTGGTATTTGGGGGGACCTACGAGCAGTACTTC,CASSLVFGGTYEQYF,TRBJ2-7,NA,TRBV5-1,NA
TGCAGCGTCTATGCTAGCAAAGACTACGAGCAGTACTTC,CSVYASKDYEQYF,TRBJ2-7,NA,TRBV29-1,NA
TGTGCCTGGAGTGGCCGGGGGCACGTGCGGGAGCAGTACTTC,CAWSGRGHVREQYF,TRBJ2-7,few,TRBV30,NA
TGTGCCAGCAGCCAAGAAATAGAACCTACGAACACTGAAGCTTTCTTT,CASSQEIEPTNTEAFF,TRBJ1-1,NA,TRBV4-2,NA
TGCGCCAGCAGCATAGACAGGGGGGCTGAAGCTTTCTTT,CASSIDRGAEAFF,TRBJ1-1,many,TRBV5-1,TRBD1
TGTGCCAGCAGAACAGGACTAGCGGGCGAGACCGGGGAGCTGTTTTTT,CASRTGLAGETGELFF,TRBJ2-2,NA,TRBV12-3/TRBV12-4,TRBD2
TGCGCCAGCAGCCAAGTTGGGACAGGGCGGGAAAAACTGTTTTTT,CASSQVGTGREKLFF,TRBJ1-4,few,TRBV4-1,TRBD1
TGTGCCAGCAGCTTAGCGTTCGCCACTGAAGCTTTCTTT,CASSLAFATEAFF,TRBJ1-1,NA,TRBV7-2,NA
TGTGCCAGCAGCTACGGACAGGGGGGCCCAGATACGCAGTATTTT,CASSYGQGGPDTQYF,TRBJ2-3,NA,TRBV6-2/TRBV6-3,TRBD1
TGTGCCAGCAGTTACTCTGGTCAGGGGGATTCACCCCTCCACTTT,CASSYSGQGDSPLHF,TRBJ1-6,NA,TRBV6-5,TRBD1
TGTGCCAGCAGCGTCCGGGACAGTCTTAACACTGAAGCTTTCTTT,CASSVRDSLNTEAFF,TRBJ1-1,few,TRBV9,TRBD1
TGCGCCAGCAGCTTTCACCCGGGACAGGAAGCTTTCTTT,CASSFHPGQEAFF,TRBJ1-1,many,TRBV5-1,TRBD1
TGTGCCAGCAGCTCAACAGGGGTGGGGTACAATGAGCAGTTCTTC,CASSSTGVGYNEQFF,TRBJ2-1,few,TRBV7-2,TRBD1
TGTGCCAGCAGTTATGTCGGGGGCAGGGGTGAAGCTTTCTTT,CASSYVGGRGEAFF,TRBJ1-1,NA,TRBV6-6,NA
TGCAGTGCCCGGACAGGCGGGATAGCCAAAAACATTCAGTACTTC,CSARTGGIAKNIQYF,TRBJ2-4,few,TRBV20-1,NA